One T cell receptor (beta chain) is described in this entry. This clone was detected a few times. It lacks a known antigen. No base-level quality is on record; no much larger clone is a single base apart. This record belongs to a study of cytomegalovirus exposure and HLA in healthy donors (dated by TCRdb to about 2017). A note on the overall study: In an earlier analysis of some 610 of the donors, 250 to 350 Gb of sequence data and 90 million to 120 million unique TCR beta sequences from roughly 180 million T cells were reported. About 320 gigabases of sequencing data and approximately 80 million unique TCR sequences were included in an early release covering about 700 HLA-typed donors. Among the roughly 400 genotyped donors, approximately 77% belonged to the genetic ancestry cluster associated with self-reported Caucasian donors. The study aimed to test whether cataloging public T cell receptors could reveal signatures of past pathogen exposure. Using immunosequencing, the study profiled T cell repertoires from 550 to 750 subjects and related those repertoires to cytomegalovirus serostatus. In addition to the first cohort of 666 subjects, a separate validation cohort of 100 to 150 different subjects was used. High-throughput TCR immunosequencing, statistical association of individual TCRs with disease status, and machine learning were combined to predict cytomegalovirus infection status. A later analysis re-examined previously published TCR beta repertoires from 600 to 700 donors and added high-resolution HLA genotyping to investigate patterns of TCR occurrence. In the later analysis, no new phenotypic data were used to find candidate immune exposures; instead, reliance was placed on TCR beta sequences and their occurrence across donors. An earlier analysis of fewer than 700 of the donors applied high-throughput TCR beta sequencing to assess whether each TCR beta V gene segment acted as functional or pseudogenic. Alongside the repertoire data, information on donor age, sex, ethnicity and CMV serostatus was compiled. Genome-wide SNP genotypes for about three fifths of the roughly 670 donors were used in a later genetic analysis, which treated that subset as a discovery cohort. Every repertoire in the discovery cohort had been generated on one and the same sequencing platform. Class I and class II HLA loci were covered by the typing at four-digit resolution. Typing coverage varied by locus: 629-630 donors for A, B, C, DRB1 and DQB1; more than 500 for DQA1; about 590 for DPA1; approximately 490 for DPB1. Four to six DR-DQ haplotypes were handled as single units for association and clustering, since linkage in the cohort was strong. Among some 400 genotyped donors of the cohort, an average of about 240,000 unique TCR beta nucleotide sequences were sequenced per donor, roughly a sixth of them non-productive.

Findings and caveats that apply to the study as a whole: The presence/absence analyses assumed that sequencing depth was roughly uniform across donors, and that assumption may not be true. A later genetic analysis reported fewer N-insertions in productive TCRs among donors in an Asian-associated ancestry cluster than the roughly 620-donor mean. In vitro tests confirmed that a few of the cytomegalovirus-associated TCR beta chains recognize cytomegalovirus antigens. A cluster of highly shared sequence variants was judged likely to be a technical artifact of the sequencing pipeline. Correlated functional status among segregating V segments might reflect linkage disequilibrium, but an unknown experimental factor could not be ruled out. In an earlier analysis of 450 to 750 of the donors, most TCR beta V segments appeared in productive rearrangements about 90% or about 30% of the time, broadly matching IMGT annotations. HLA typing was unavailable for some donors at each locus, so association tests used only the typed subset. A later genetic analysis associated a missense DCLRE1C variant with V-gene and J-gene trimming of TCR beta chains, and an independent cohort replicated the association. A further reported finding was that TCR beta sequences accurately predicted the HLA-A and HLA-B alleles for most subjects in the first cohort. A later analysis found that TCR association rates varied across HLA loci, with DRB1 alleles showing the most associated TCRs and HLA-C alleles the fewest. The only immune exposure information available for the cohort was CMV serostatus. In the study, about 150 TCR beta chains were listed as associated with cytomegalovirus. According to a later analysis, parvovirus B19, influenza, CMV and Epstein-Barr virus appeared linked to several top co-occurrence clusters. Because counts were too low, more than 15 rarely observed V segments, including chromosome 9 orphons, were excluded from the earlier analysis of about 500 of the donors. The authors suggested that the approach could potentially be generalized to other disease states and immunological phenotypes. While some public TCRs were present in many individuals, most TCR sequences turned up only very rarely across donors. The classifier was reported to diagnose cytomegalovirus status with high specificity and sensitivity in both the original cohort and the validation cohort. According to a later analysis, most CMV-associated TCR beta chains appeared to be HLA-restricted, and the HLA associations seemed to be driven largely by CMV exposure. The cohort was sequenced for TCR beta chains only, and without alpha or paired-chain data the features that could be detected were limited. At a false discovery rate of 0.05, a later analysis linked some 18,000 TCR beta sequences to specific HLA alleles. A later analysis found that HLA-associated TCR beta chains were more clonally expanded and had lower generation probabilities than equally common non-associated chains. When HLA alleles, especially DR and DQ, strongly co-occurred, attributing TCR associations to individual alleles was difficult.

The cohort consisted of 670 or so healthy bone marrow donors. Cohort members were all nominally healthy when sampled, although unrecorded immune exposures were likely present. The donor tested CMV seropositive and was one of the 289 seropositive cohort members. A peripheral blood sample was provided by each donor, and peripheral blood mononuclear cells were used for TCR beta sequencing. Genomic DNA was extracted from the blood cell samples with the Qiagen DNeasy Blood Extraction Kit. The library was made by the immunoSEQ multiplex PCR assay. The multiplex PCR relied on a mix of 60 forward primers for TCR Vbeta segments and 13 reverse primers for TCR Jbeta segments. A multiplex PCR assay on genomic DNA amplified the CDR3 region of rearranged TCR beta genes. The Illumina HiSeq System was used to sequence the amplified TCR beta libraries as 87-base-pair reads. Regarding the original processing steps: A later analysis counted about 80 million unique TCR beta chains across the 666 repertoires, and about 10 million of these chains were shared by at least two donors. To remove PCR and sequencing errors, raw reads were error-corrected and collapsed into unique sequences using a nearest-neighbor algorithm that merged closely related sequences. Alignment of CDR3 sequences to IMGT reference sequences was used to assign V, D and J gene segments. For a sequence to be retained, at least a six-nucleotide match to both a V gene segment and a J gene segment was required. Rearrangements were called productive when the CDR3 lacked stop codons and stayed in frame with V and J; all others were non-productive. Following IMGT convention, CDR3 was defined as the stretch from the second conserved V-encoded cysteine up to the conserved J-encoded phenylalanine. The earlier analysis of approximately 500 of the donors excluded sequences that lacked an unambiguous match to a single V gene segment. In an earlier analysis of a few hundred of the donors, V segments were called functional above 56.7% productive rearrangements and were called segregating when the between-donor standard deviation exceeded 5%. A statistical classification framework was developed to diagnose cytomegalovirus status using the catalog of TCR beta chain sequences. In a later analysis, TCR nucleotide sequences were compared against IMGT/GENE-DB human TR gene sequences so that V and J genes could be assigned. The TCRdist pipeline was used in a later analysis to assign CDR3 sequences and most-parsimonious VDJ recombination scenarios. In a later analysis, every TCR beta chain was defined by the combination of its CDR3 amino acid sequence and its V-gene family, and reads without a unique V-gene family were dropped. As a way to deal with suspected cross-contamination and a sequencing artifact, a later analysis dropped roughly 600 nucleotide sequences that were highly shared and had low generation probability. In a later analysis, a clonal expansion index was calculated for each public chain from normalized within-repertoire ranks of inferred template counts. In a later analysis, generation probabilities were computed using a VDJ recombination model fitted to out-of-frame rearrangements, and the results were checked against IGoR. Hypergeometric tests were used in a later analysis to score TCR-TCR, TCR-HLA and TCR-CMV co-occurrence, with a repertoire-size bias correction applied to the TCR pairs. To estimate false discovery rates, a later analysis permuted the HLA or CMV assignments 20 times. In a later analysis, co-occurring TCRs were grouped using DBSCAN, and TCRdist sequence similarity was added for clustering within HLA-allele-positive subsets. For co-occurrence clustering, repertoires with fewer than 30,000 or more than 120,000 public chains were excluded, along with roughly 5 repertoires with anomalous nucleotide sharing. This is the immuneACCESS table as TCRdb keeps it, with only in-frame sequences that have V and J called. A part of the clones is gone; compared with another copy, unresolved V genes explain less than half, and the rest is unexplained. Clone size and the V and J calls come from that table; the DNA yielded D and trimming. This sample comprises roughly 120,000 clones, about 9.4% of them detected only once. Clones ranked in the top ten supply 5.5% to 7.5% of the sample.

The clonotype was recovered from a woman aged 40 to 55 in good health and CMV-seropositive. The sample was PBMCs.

The CDR3 reads as follows: CASSQAPGLSQEAFF. The DNA sequence is TGTGCCAGCAGCCAAGCTCCGGGACTTTCTCAGGAAGCTTTCTTT. The sequence links TRBV14 to TRBJ1-1; the best D guess is TRBD1, with 5 bases matching. According to the germline V gene, CDR1 reads SGHDN and CDR2 reads FVKESK. CDR3 length: 15 amino acids, cysteine to phenylalanine. Only the CDR3 DNA stays, 45 bases, in frame from base 1. Trimming costs V 1 base and J 8 bases, and their ends lie 17 bases apart. With the rest looked up from the reference TRBV14 and TRBJ1-1 genes rather than sequenced, the full variable domain is EAGVTQFPSHSVIEKGQTVTLRCDPISGHDNLYWYRRVMGKEIKFLLHFVKESKQDESGMPNNRFLAERTGGTYSTLKVQPAELEDSGVYFCASSQAPGLSQEAFFGQGTRLTVV.